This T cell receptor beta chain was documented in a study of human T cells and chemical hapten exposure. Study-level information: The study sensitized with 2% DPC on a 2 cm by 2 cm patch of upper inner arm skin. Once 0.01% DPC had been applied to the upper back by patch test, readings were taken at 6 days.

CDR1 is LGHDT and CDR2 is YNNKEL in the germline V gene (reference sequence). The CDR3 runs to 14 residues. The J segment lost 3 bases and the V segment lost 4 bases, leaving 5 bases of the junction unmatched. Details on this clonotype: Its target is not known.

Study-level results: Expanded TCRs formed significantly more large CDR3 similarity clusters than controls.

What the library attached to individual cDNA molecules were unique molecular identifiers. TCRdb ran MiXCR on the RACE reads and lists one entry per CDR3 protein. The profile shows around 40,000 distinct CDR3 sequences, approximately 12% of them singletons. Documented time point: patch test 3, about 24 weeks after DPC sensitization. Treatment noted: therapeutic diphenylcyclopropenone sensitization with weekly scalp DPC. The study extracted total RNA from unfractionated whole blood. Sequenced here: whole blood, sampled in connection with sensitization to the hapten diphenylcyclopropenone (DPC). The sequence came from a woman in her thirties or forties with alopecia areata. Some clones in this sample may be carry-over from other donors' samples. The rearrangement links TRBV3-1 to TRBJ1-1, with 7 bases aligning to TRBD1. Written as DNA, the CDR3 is TGTGCCAGCAGCCTACAGGGGAGAGACACTGAAGCTTTCTTT. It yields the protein CASSLQGRDTEAFF.